These 3 T cell receptor beta chains share one sample of origin, sequenced in a study of blood T cell repertoires in COVID-19. Data came from immunoSEQ multiplex PCR; TCRdb stores just in-frame clones and leaves some out. The repertoire holds roughly 160,000 clones, with 82% as singletons. Specimen: PBMCs or T cells enriched from blood (not recorded which). The receptor source for this set is a man between 60 and 75 years old who had recovered from COVID-19.

The V gene is TRBV6-5, the J gene TRBJ1-4; D remains ambiguous. CDR1 MNHEY and CDR2 SVGAGI come from the germline V gene. Trimming took 5 bases from V and 3 from J, leaving 13 bases between them. This CDR3 has 15 amino acids. CDR3 loop: CASSTTPGANEKLFF. The CDR3 nucleotides are TGTGCCAGCAGTACCACGCCGGGAGCTAATGAAAAACTGTTTTTT.

The CDR3 DNA follows: TGTGCCAGCAGTTTCGGTACAGGGTACCAAGAGACCCAGTACTTC. It encodes CASSFGTGYQETQYF. The genes are TRBV7-3 and TRBJ2-5, with D possibly being TRBD1 (6 bases). Trimming shortened V by 6 bases and J by 0 bases, and 14 bases separated the two germline ends. Germline CDR1 is SGHTA and CDR2 is FQGTGA. The CDR3 length is 15 residues.

There are a few counts of this clone. The chain joins TRBV6-5 to TRBJ2-1; 10 nucleotides agree with TRBD2. Germline V lookup: CDR1 MNHEY, CDR2 SVGAGI. CDR3 length: 15 amino acids. Trimming at V came to 6 bases and at J to 7 bases, leaving 9 bases not matched to a gene. CDR3 DNA sequence: TGTGCCAGCAGGGGTCTAGCGGGGGTATTAAATGAGCAGTTCTTC. Translated: CASRGLAGVLNEQFF.